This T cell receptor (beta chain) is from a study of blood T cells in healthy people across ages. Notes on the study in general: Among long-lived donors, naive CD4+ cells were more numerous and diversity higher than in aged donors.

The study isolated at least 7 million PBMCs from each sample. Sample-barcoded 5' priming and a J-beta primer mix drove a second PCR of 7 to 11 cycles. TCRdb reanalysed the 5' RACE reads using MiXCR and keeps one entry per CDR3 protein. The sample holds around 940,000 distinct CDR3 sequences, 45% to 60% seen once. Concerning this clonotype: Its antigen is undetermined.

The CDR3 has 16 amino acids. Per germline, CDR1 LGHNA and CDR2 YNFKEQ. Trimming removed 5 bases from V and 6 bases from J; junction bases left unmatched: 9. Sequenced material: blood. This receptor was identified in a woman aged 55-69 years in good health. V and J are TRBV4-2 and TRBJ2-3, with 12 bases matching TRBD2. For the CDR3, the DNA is TGTGCCAGCAGCTCCAGGACTAGCGGGATGGGGGATACGCAGTATTTT. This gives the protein CASSSRTSGMGDTQYF.